A single sample is the source of the 13 T cell receptor beta chains below, sequenced in a study of T-cell memory formation after mild COVID-19. Using its own MiXCR run on the 5' RACE reads, TCRdb lists one record per CDR3 protein. The data contain 500,000 to 550,000 distinct CDR3 sequences, 20% of them singletons. Sequenced sample: PBMCs or a T cell subset sorted from them (not recorded which). The source of these receptors is an adult woman who had mild COVID-19 (a few samples of this study predate the infection). Cell type and time point are not known.

This clonotype has more than one count but fewer than ten. The chain combines TRBV5-1 with TRBJ2-5, with D possibly matching TRBD1 (5 bases). CDR3 length: 13 residues. Germline CDR1 SGHRS, CDR2 YFSETQ. With 5 bases removed from V and 3 bases from J, the gap between germline ends came to 11 bases. Written as DNA, the CDR3 is TGCGCCAGCAGTTGGATAGGGGAAGAGACCCAGTACTTC. Protein product: CASSWIGEETQYF.

The rearrangement joins TRBV12-3 or TRBV12-4 to TRBJ2-7, with D possibly being TRBD1 (5 bases). The V end was cut by 2 bases, the J end by 5 bases, with 10 bases between. CDR3 length equals 13 residues. CDR3 sequence reads: CASSLTRADEQYF. CDR3 DNA sequence: TGTGCCAGCAGTTTAACCAGGGCCGACGAGCAGTACTTC.

This clonotype was counted ten times or more. V usage is TRBV7-6 and J usage is TRBJ2-7; 14 nucleotides align to TRBD2. Germline V lookup: CDR1 SGHVS, CDR2 FNYEAQ. V dropped 3 bases and J dropped 2; count of bases not matched to a gene: 6. The CDR3 totals 17 residues. CDR3 protein: CASSLAGTSGSTYEQYF. The CDR3 DNA reads TGTGCCAGCAGCTTGGCCGGGACTAGCGGGAGCACCTACGAGCAGTACTTC.

V gene TRBV7-2 combines with J gene TRBJ2-5, with 10 positions matching TRBD2. The germline CDR1 and CDR2 sequences are SGHTA and FQGNSA. The CDR3 contains 17 residues. The J segment lost 3 bases and the V segment lost 5 bases, leaving 12 bases of the junction unmatched. CDR3 in amino acids: CASSPYPGTSVEETQYF. The CDR3 nucleotides read TGTGCCAGCAGCCCGTACCCCGGGACTAGCGTGGAAGAGACCCAGTACTTC.

This clonotype was counted between two and nine times. The DNA for the CDR3 is TGCGCCAGCAGCCAAGGGCCCCTACAGGGGGCAGGCGCGGGATCTGAGCAGTTCTTC. Amino acids: CASSQGPLQGAGAGSEQFF. The chain uses TRBV4-3 and TRBJ2-1; 9 nucleotides line up with TRBD1. The length of the CDR3 is 19 residues. J was trimmed by 9 bases and V by 1 base; bases with no gene match: 19. From germline, CDR1 is LGHNA and CDR2 YSLEER.

The rearrangement uses TRBV5-5 and TRBJ1-2; D possibly corresponds to TRBD1 (5 bases). V was cut by 6 bases and J by 8 bases, with 20 bases left in between. The CDR3 is 14 amino acids. Germline CDR1 and CDR2: SGHKS and YYEKEE (reference sequence). The CDR3 DNA reads TGTGCCAGCACCACCCAGGGTAATAGAGGCGGCTACACCTTC. Protein sequence: CASTTQGNRGGYTF.

Details on this clonotype: Germline is not matched at one junction end, which may reflect a read error. This chain connects TRBV6-6 to TRBJ1-4; D remains ambiguous. From germline, CDR1 is MNHNY and CDR2 SVGAGI (reference sequence). The CDR3 is made up of 15 amino acids. This CDR3 reads CASSYSRGFNEKLFF. The CDR3 region has the DNA TGTGCCAGCAGTTACTCTCGAGGGTTTAATGAAAAACTTTTTTTT.

The chain joins TRBV30 to TRBJ1-6; 9 bases are a match to TRBD1. The V and J ends lost 1 base and 11 bases, in that order; junction bases with no gene match: 6. The CDR3 covers 14 residues. Germline CDR1 GTSNPN, CDR2 SVGIG (reference sequence). CDR3 region: CAWSASGQGTPLHF. As DNA, the CDR3 is TGTGCCTGGAGTGCCTCGGGACAGGGAACACCCCTCCACTTT.

The chain has TRBV3-1 and TRBJ2-3; tentative D call: TRBD2 (5 bases). The CDR3 runs to 12 residues. Trimming took 5 bases from V and 5 from J, leaving 8 bases between them. Per the germline V gene, CDR1 is LGHDT and CDR2 is YNNKEL (reference sequence). The CDR3, as DNA: TGTGCCAGCAGCACACTAGGAGATACGCAGTATTTT. It specifies CASSTLGDTQYF.

V is TRBV5-1 and J is TRBJ1-5, with D possibly TRBD1 on 5 matching bases. This CDR3 is built from 15 residues. Trimming pared 4 bases from V and 0 bases from J, leaving 11 bases between. From germline, CDR1 is SGHRS and CDR2 YFSETQ. For the CDR3, the DNA is TGCGCCAGCAGCCTGGGGGGATCTAGCAATCAGCCCCAGCATTTT. This encodes CASSLGGSSNQPQHF.

This clonotype was picked up a small number of times. The gene calls are TRBV29-1 and TRBJ2-3; tentative D call: TRBD2 (6 bases). The CDR3 is 15 residues long. Germline CDR1 SQVTM, CDR2 ANQGSEA. Trimming took 3 bases from V and 9 from J, leaving 22 bases between them. The CDR3 DNA sequence: TGCAGCGTTGACCCGGGACTTCCCCAGACCGGGACGCAGTATTTT. Amino acids: CSVDPGLPQTGTQYF.

V is TRBV7-2 and J is TRBJ2-3; D ambiguous. There are 12 residues in the CDR3. The germline V gene has CDR1 SGHTA and CDR2 FQGNSA. Between the trimmed V and J ends, which lost 5 bases and 3 bases, there was a span of 6 bases. In DNA form, the CDR3 reads TGTGCCAGCAGCACTTTTACAGATACGCAGTATTTT. Residues: CASSTFTDTQYF.

This clonotype was detected ten times or more. J is TRBJ1-6 and V is TRBV3-1; D call uncertain. The ends were cut back, 1 base at V and 10 bases at J, with 5 bases in the middle. CDR1 is LGHDT and CDR2 is YNNKEL in the germline V gene (reference sequence). There are 12 residues in the CDR3. CDR3 sequence (DNA): TGTGCCAGCAGCCAAGTGAAGTCACCCCTCCACTTT. It translates to CASSQVKSPLHF.